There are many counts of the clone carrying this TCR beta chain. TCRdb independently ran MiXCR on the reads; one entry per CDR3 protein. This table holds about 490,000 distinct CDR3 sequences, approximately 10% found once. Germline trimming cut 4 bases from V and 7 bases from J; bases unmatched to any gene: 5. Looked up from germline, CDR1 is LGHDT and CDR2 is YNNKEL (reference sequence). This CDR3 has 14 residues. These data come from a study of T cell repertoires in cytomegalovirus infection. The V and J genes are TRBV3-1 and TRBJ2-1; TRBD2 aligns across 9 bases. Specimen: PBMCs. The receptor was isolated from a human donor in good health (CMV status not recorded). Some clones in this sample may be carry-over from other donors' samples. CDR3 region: CASSLSGSVNEQFF. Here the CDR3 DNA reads TGTGCCAGCAGCCTTAGCGGGAGCGTTAATGAGCAGTTCTTC.